This paragraph covers one T cell receptor beta chain sequence. These data originate in a study of T cells after yellow fever vaccination. TCRdb ran MiXCR on the 5' RACE reads and lists one entry per CDR3 protein. The table shows under 200,000 distinct CDR3 sequences, with 9.5% to 12% occurring only once. The germline V and J ends were trimmed by 4 bases and 12 bases, with 10 bases remaining between them. Germline V gene data show CDR1 as MGHRA and CDR2 as YSYEKL. The CDR3 extends over 11 amino acids. The clonotype comes from a man between 18 and 35 years old who received the YFV17D yellow fever vaccine. V usage is TRBV4-1 and J usage is TRBJ2-1; maybe TRBD2 (6 bases). The sample in question was CD8+ T cells sorted from PBMCs, obtained 15 days after the yellow fever booster vaccination. The CDR3 DNA reads TGCGCCAGCAGCCCGGGACTCGCGCAGTTCTTC. This translates into CASSPGLAQFF.